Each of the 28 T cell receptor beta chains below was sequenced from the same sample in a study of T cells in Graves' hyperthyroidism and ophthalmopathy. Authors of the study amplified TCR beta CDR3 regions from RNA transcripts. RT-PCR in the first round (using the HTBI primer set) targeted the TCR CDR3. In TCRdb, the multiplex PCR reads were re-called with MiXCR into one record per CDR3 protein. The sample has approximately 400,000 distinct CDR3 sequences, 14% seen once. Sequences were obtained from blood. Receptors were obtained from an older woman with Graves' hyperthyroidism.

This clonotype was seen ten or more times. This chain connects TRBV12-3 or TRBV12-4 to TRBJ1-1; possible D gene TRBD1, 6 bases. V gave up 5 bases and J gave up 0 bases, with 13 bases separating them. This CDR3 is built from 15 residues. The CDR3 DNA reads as TGTGCCAGCAGTCATCCGGGACACCTGAACACTGAAGCTTTCTTT. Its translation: CASSHPGHLNTEAFF.

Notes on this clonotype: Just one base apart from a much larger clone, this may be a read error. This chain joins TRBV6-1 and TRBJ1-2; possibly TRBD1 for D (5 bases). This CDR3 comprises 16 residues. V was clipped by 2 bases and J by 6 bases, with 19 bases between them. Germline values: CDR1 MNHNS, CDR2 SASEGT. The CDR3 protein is CASSESGGKGLHGYTF. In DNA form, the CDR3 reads TGTGCCAGCAGTGAATCGGGGGGGAAGGGACTCCATGGCTACACCTTC.

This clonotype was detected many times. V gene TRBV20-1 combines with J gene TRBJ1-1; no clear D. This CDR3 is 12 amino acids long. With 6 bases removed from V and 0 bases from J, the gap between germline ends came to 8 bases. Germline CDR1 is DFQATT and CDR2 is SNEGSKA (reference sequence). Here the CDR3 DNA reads TGCAGTGCCCGGACCATGAACACTGAAGCTTTCTTT. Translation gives CSARTMNTEAFF.

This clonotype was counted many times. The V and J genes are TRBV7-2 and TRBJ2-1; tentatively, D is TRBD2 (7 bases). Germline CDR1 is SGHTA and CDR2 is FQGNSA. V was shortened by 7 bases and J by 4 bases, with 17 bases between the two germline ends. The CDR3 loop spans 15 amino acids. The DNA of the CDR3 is TGTGCCAGCATCCAGAACAGGGAGGGTTACAATGAGCAGTTCTTC. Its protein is CASIQNREGYNEQFF.

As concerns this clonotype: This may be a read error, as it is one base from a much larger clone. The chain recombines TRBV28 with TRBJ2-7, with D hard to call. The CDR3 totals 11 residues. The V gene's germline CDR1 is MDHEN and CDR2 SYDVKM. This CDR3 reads CGSTTSYEQYF. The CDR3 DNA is TGTGGCAGCACGACGTCCTACGAGCAGTACTTC.

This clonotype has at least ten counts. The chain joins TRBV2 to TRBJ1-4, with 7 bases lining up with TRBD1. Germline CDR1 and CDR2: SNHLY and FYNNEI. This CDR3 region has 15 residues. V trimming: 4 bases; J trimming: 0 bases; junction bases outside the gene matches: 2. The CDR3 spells CASSATGATNEKLFF. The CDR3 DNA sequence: TGTGCCAGCAGTGCAACAGGGGCAACTAATGAAAAACTGTTTTTT.

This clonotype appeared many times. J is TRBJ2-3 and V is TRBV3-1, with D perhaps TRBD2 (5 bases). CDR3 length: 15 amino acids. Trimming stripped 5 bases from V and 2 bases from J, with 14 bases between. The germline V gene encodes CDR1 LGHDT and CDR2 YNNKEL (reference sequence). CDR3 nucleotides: TGTGCCAGCAGCTCACTAGTCTCCCCCACAGATACGCAGTATTTT. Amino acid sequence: CASSSLVSPTDTQYF.

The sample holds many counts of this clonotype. The CDR3 sequence is CSARVSSGSDTQYF. The CDR3 region has the DNA TGCAGTGCTAGAGTGTCGTCCGGGTCAGATACGCAGTATTTT. This chain connects TRBV20-1 to TRBJ2-3, with no clear D. Germline V CDR1 and CDR2: DFQATT, SNEGSKA (reference sequence). This CDR3 is built from 14 residues. V was trimmed by 1 base and J by 4 bases, leaving 12 bases between them.

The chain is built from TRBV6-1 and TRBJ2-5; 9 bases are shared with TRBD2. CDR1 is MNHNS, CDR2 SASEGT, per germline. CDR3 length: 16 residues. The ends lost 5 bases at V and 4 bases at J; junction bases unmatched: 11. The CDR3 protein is CASSPGRGRVAETQYF. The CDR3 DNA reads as TGTGCCAGCAGTCCGGGTCGCGGGAGGGTGGCAGAGACCCAGTACTTC.

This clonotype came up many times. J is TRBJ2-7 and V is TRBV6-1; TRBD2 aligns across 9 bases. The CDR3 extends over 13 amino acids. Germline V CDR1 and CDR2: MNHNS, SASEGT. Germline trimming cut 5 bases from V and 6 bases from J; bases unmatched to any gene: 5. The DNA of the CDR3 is TGTGCCAGCAGTCCTAGCGGGAAGGGCGAGCAGTACTTC. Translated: CASSPSGKGEQYF.

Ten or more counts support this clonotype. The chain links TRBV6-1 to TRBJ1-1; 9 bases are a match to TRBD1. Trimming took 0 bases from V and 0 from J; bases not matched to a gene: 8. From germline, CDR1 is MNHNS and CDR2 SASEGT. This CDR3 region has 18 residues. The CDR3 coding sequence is TGTGCCAGCAGTGAAGCGGGGACAGGGTGGAGAATGAACACTGAAGCTTTCTTT. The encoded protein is CASSEAGTGWRMNTEAFF.

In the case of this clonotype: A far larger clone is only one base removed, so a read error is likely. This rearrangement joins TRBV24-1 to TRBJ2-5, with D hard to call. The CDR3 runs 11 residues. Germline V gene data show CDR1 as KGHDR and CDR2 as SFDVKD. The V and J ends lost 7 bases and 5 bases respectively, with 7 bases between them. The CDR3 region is CATSLGETQYF. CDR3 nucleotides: TGTGCCACCAGCTTGGGGGAGACCCAGTACTTC.

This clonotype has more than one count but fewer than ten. CDR3 in amino acids: CASSVGSGRRETQYF. The CDR3 DNA is TGTGCCAGCAGCGTAGGATCAGGCCGCCGGGAGACCCAGTACTTC. The chain is built from TRBV9 and TRBJ2-5; D ambiguous. Germline V gene lookup returns CDR1 SGDLS and CDR2 YYNGEE. The CDR3 sequence is 15 residues long. Trimming stripped 0 bases from V and 5 bases from J, with 14 bases between.

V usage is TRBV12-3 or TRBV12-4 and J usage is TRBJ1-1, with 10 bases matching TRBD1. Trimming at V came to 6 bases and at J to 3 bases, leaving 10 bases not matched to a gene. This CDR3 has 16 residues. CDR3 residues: CASRDQWGTGDTEAFF. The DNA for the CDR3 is TGTGCCAGCAGGGACCAATGGGGGACAGGGGACACTGAAGCTTTCTTT.

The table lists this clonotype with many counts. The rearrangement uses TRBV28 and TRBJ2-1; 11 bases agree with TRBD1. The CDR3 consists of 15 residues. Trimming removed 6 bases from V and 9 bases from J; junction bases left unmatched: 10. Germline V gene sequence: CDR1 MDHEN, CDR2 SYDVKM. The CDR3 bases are TGTGCCAGCAGACCAGAGGGACAGGGGGTCAGTGAGCAGTTCTTC. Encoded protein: CASRPEGQGVSEQFF.

The CDR3 loop is CSARKTEASGINTGELFF. The CDR3 coding sequence is TGCAGTGCTAGAAAGACGGAGGCTAGCGGGATTAACACCGGGGAGCTGTTTTTT. This chain joins TRBV20-1 and TRBJ2-2, with TRBD2 matching 9 bases. From germline, CDR1 is DFQATT and CDR2 SNEGSKA (reference sequence). This CDR3 region has 18 residues. V shed 2 bases and J 2 bases; nucleotides not matched to a gene: 12.

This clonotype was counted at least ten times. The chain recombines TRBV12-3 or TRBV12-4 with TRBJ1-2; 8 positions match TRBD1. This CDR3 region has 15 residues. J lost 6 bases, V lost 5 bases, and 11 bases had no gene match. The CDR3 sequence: CASSPDRGGLNGYTF. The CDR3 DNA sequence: TGTGCCAGCAGTCCCGACAGGGGAGGCCTGAATGGCTACACCTTC.

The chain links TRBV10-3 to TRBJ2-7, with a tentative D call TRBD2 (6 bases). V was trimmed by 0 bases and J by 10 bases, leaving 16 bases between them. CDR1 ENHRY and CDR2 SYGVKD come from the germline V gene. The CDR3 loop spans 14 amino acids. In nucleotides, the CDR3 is TGTGCCATCAGTGAGTCGGGGGACTCCTGGGACCAGTACTTC. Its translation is CAISESGDSWDQYF.

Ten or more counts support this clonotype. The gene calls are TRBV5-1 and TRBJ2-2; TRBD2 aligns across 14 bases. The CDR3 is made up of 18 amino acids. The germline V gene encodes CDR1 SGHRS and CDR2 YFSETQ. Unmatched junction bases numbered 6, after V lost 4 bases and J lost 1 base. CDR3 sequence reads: CASSRTSGRFGNTGELFF. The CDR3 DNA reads TGCGCCAGCAGCAGGACTAGCGGGAGGTTCGGGAACACCGGGGAGCTGTTTTTT. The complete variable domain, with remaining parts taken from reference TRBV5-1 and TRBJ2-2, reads KAGVTQTPRYLIKTRGQQVTLSCSPISGHRSVSWYQQTPGQGLQFLFEYFSETQRNKGNFPGRFSGRQFSNSRSEMNVSTLELGDSALYLCASSRTSGRFGNTGELFFGEGSRLTVL.

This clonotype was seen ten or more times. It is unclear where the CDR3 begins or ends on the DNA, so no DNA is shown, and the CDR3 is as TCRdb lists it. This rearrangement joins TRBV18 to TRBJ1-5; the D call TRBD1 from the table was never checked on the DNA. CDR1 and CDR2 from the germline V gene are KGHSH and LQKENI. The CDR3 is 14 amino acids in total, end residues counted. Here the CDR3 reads CASSLSGPNQPQHF.

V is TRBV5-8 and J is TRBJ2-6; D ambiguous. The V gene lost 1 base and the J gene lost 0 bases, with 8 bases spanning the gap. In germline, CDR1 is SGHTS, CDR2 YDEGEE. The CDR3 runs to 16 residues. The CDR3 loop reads CASSLPVSSGANVLTF. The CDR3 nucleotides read TGTGCCAGCAGCTTGCCGGTGAGCTCTGGGGCCAACGTCCTGACTTTC.

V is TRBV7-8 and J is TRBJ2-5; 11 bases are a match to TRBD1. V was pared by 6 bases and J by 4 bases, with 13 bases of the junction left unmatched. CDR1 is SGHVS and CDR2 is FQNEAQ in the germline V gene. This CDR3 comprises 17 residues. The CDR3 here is CASRYRTGGEGGETQYF. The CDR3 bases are TGTGCCAGCAGATACAGGACAGGGGGCGAGGGGGGAGAGACCCAGTACTTC.

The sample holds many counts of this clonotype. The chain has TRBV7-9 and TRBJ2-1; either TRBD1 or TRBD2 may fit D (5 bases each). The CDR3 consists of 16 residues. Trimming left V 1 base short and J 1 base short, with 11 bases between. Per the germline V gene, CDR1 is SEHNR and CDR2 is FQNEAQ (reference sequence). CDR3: CASSLGPGPSYNEQFF. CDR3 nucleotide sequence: TGTGCCAGCAGCTTAGGACCGGGACCATCCTACAATGAGCAGTTCTTC.

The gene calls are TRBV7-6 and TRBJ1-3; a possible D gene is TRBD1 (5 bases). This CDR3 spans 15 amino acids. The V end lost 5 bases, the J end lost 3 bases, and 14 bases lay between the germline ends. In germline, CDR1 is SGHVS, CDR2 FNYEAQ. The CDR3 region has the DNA TGTGCCAGCAGCATAGAACCGGGGCTTGGAAACACCATATATTTT. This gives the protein CASSIEPGLGNTIYF.

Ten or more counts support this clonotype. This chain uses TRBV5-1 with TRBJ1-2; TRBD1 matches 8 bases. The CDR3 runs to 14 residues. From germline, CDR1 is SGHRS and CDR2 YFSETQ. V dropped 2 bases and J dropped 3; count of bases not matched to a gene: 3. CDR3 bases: TGCGCCAGCAGCTTCTCGACAGGGGACTATGGCTACACCTTC. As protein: CASSFSTGDYGYTF.

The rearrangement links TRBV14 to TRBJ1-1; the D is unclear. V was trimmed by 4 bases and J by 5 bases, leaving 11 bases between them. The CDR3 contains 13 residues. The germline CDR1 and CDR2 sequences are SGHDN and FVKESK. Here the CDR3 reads CASSLLLGTEAFF. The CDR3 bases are TGTGCCAGCAGCCTCCTCCTGGGGACTGAAGCTTTCTTT.

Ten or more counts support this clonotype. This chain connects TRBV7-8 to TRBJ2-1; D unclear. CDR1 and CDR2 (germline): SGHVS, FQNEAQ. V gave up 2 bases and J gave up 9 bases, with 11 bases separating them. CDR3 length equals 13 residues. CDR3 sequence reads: CASSLQSKVEQFF. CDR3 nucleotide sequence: TGTGCCAGCAGCTTACAATCGAAGGTTGAGCAGTTCTTC.

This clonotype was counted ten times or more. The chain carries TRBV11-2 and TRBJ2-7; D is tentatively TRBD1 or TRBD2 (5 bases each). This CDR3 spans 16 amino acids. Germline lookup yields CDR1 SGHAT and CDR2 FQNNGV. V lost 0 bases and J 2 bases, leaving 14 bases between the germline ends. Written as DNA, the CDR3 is TGTGCCAGCAGCTTAGATCGGGGCCTAGTGGCCTACGAGCAGTACTTC. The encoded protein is CASSLDRGLVAYEQYF.